This is a list of T cell receptor beta chains from one sample in a study of cytomegalovirus exposure and HLA in healthy donors. Clones were sequenced by immunoSEQ multiplex PCR, and TCRdb holds only the in-frame ones, with some missing. The sample shows about 110,000 clones, over 80% of them seen only once. The source material was PBMCs. These receptors all stem from a man aged 30 to 45 in good health and CMV-seropositive. The CDR3 runs from the conserved cysteine through the conserved F or W. A D gene is named only where the DNA matches it firmly. Rows give clone size only sometimes, using once, few, many, or a class for an expanded clone.

clone_size,d_call,v_call,j_call,cdr3_nt,cdr3_aa
.,.,TRBV10-1,TRBJ1-2,TGCGCCAGCAGTGAGTCGGGGCCCTATGGCTACACCTTC,CASSESGPYGYTF
.,.,TRBV7-9,TRBJ2-5,TGTGCCAGCGGCACTAACGCTATTCCAGAGACCCAGTACTTC,CASGTNAIPETQYF
once,TRBD1,TRBV9,TRBJ1-2,TGTGCCAGCAGCCCTCGACAGGGGATAACTAACTATGGCTACACCTTC,CASSPRQGITNYGYTF
.,.,TRBV5-4,TRBJ2-4,TGTGCCAGCAGCTCCACCGAGGTCGGAGACATTCAGTACTTC,CASSSTEVGDIQYF
.,.,TRBV5-4,TRBJ2-3,TGTGCCAGCAGCCTCCAACCGGAGAATACGCAGTATTTT,CASSLQPENTQYF
.,TRBD1,TRBV5-3,TRBJ2-7,TGTGCCAGAAGCGAAGACAGGGGTCGCGAGCAGTACTTC,CARSEDRGREQYF
.,.,TRBV2,TRBJ2-1,TGTGCCAGCCATACCGTGGGTGGAGGATACAATGAGCAGTTCTTC,CASHTVGGGYNEQFF
.,TRBD2,TRBV9,TRBJ2-1,TGTGCCAGCAGCGCATTGACTAGCAACTACAATGAGCAGTTCTTC,CASSALTSNYNEQFF
.,TRBD1,TRBV5-1,TRBJ2-7,TGCGCCAGCACTCCGGGACAGGGCTACGAGCAGTACTTC,CASTPGQGYEQYF
few,TRBD2,TRBV6-5,TRBJ2-7,TGTGCCAGCAGTTACATTGTCGGGGGGAGCTCCTACGAGCAGTACTTC,CASSYIVGGSSYEQYF
.,TRBD2,TRBV11-2,TRBJ2-1,TGTGCCAGCAGCTTAGATCCCCTAGCGGGAGTCAATGAGCAGTTCTTC,CASSLDPLAGVNEQFF
few,TRBD1,TRBV5-1,TRBJ1-4,TGCGCCAGCAGCTCGACAGGGGATAATGAAAAACTGTTTTTT,CASSSTGDNEKLFF
few,TRBD1,TRBV7-8,TRBJ1-2,TGTGCCAGCACCCGACTGGACAGGCATGGCTACACCTTC,CASTRLDRHGYTF
.,.,TRBV13,TRBJ1-1,TGTGCCAGCAGCACTCGGGTCCGGGGAGAAGCTTTCTTT,CASSTRVRGEAFF
.,.,TRBV6-5,TRBJ1-1,TGTGCCAGCAGCCTAGTTTCGAACACTGAAGCTTTCTTT,CASSLVSNTEAFF
.,.,TRBV5-1,TRBJ2-5,TGCGCCAGCAGCTGGGGCCGGGTCCTCGCAGAGACCCAGTACTTC,CASSWGRVLAETQYF
once,.,TRBV27,TRBJ2-1,TGTGCCAGCAGTTTAATAGGGGCCTCCTACAATGAGCAGTTCTTC,CASSLIGASYNEQFF
.,TRBD2,TRBV4-1,TRBJ2-2,TGCGCCAGCAGCCAGTCCGGCGGGGGGGTGAACACCGGGGAGCTGTTTTTT,CASSQSGGGVNTGELFF
.,.,TRBV18,TRBJ1-3,TGTGCCAGCTCACCATGGACAGACCTCTCTGGAAACACCATATATTTT,CASSPWTDLSGNTIYF
few,TRBD2,TRBV30,TRBJ2-7,TGTGCCTGGAGTGGGAGACGGGCTAGCGGGGGCCTATGGGACTCCTACGAGCAGTACTTC,CAWSGRRASGGLWDSYEQYF
.,.,TRBV19,TRBJ1-2,TGTGCCAGTAGGGACAGCGGGGGAGACGGCTACACCTTC,CASRDSGGDGYTF
.,.,TRBV21-1,TRBJ1-2,TGTGCCAGCAACAATAGAGGGGGTTTTGCATACTATGGCTACACCTTC,CASNNRGGFAYYGYTF
.,.,TRBV5-6,TRBJ1-5,TGTGCCAGCAGCTTGGGCCCGACGGGAGATCAGCCCCAGCATTTT,CASSLGPTGDQPQHF
.,.,TRBV10-2,TRBJ1-1,TGCGCCAGCCGGCCCCCTCAGCGAAACACTGAAGCTTTCTTT,CASRPPQRNTEAFF
.,TRBD2,TRBV4-2,TRBJ2-3,TGTGCCAGCAGCCAAGGACTAGCGGGGGGACCTAGCTCGGATACGCAGTATTTT,CASSQGLAGGPSSDTQYF
.,TRBD1,TRBV15,TRBJ2-1,TGTGCCACCAGCGGAGACAGGGGGTCTTTGAATGAGCAGTTCTTC,CATSGDRGSLNEQFF
.,.,TRBV5-1,TRBJ1-1,TGCGCCAGCAACGCCTTGGGGGCGACGGACACTGAAGCTTTCTTT,CASNALGATDTEAFF
.,.,TRBV5-6,TRBJ1-4,TGTGCCAGCAGCCGCGATCAAAATGAAAAACTGTTTTTT,CASSRDQNEKLFF
.,TRBD1,TRBV5-1,TRBJ1-1,TGCGCCAGCGGCCGGGACAGGTACACTGAAGCTTTCTTT,CASGRDRYTEAFF
.,.,TRBV2,TRBJ2-3,TGTGCCAGCAGTTCGGGTGCGGACACAGATACGCAGTATTTT,CASSSGADTDTQYF
few,TRBD1,TRBV14,TRBJ2-7,TGTGCCAGCAGCCAGGGACAGGGGTACGAGCAGTACTTC,CASSQGQGYEQYF
.,.,TRBV19,TRBJ1-3,TGTGCCAGTAGTCCGGCCTCGGCGGGGGACACCATATATTTT,CASSPASAGDTIYF
.,TRBD1,TRBV19,TRBJ2-7,TGTGCCAGTAGCACGCCCCTGGGACAGGAAAACTACGAGCAGTACTTC,CASSTPLGQENYEQYF
.,.,TRBV10-1,TRBJ2-1,TGCGCCAGCAGTGAGAATCAGGTGAATGAGCAGTTCTTC,CASSENQVNEQFF
.,TRBD1,TRBV5-1,TRBJ2-3,TGCGCCAGCAGCGCGGGACAGGGAAGAGACACAGATACGCAGTATTTT,CASSAGQGRDTDTQYF
.,TRBD2,TRBV10-3,TRBJ2-3,TGTGCCAATAGGGCGGGGGGGGCAGATACGCAGTATTTT,CANRAGGADTQYF
.,.,TRBV6-5,TRBJ1-4,TGTGCCAGCAGTTACGATTCAGGGTTGGCTAATGAAAAACTGTTTTTT,CASSYDSGLANEKLFF
once,TRBD1,TRBV2,TRBJ1-2,TGTGCCAGCAGTGAAGGACAGGGGGTATATTATGGCTACACCTTC,CASSEGQGVYYGYTF
few,TRBD1,TRBV7-9,TRBJ1-2,TGTGCCAGCAGCTTAGAATTGACAGGGGCCTATGGCTACACCTTC,CASSLELTGAYGYTF
.,TRBD1,TRBV9,TRBJ1-3,TGTGCCAGCAGCACCCCGACAGGGTCTGGAAACACCATATATTTT,CASSTPTGSGNTIYF
.,TRBD1,TRBV7-6,TRBJ1-2,TGTGCCAGCAGCTTAGGTCAGGGGGCTTGGTATGGCTACACCTTC,CASSLGQGAWYGYTF
.,TRBD1,TRBV4-1,TRBJ2-1,TGCGCCAGTCGAACCCGGGACAGCACCTACAATGAGCAGTTCTTC,CASRTRDSTYNEQFF
once,.,TRBV2,TRBJ2-5,TGTGCCAGCAGCGGGTCACAACAAGAGACCCAGTACTTC,CASSGSQQETQYF
.,.,TRBV2,TRBJ1-1,TGTGCCAGCGGCATCCAGGGTTGGGACACTGAAGCTTTCTTT,CASGIQGWDTEAFF